Listed below are T cell receptor beta chains from one sample, sequenced in a study of cytomegalovirus exposure and HLA in healthy donors. Assay: immunoSEQ multiplex PCR; the TCRdb copy retains only in-frame clones and omits some. The sample records 130,000 or so clones, approximately 82% being singletons. Material: PBMCs. Receptors were obtained from a man younger than 35 in good health and CMV-seropositive. CDR3s include the opening cysteine and the closing phenylalanine or tryptophan. D genes are given only for firm matches. Where a row states a size, it is once, few, many or the class of an expanded clone; other rows omit it.

DNA: TGTGCCAGCAGCTTGATCGCAGGAACAAATGAAAAACTGTTTTTT
CDR3: CASSLIAGTNEKLFF
size: few
J: TRBJ1-4
D: NA
V: TRBV5-6

DNA: TGTGCCAGCCTCCGGGTCCAAGGCGGGGAGCAGTACTTC
CDR3: CASLRVQGGEQYF
size: NA
J: TRBJ2-7
D: NA
V: TRBV5-6

DNA: TGTGCCAGTCAGCGGGGCCCTGGTGAGCAGTTCTTC
CDR3: CASQRGPGEQFF
size: NA
J: TRBJ2-1
D: TRBD2
V: TRBV27

DNA: TGTGCCAGCAGTGAAGGGACAGGGCTCACAGATACGCAGTATTTT
CDR3: CASSEGTGLTDTQYF
size: NA
J: TRBJ2-3
D: TRBD1
V: TRBV6-1

DNA: TGCGCCAGCAGCTCCAGACTAGCGGACTCCTACAATGAGCAGTTCTTC
CDR3: CASSSRLADSYNEQFF
size: NA
J: TRBJ2-1
D: TRBD2
V: TRBV5-1

DNA: TGTGCCAGCAGTTTATGGGGTGAGGGACAGGCGCATATCCCAGATACGCAGTATTTT
CDR3: CASSLWGEGQAHIPDTQYF
size: once
J: TRBJ2-3
D: TRBD1
V: TRBV28

DNA: TGTGCCAGCAGCCCCCTACAGGGCACTGAAGCTTTCTTT
CDR3: CASSPLQGTEAFF
size: NA
J: TRBJ1-1
D: NA
V: TRBV5-6

DNA: TGTGCCAGCAGTCGAGACAGGGGGAACACTGAAGCTTTCTTT
CDR3: CASSRDRGNTEAFF
size: once
J: TRBJ1-1
D: TRBD1
V: TRBV5-4

DNA: TGCGCCAGCAGCCAATCAGGATCCTACACCTTC
CDR3: CASSQSGSYTF
size: NA
J: TRBJ1-2
D: NA
V: TRBV4-1

DNA: TGTGCCAGCAGCCGCGACACCAACTATGGCTACACCTTC
CDR3: CASSRDTNYGYTF
size: NA
J: TRBJ1-2
D: NA
V: TRBV14

DNA: TGCGCCAGCAGCCCGGACAGGGGGACCTTCAATGAGCAGTTCTTC
CDR3: CASSPDRGTFNEQFF
size: few
J: TRBJ2-1
D: TRBD1
V: TRBV4-1

DNA: TGTGCCAGCAGTCGGTTTGCCTACGAGCAGTACTTC
CDR3: CASSRFAYEQYF
size: NA
J: TRBJ2-7
D: NA
V: TRBV6-1

DNA: TGTGCCAGTTCACCAGGCTTCTCCTACGAGCAGTACTTC
CDR3: CASSPGFSYEQYF
size: NA
J: TRBJ2-7
D: NA
V: TRBV19

DNA: TGCAGCGTTAATGAGCAGGGCGAGCAGTACTTC
CDR3: CSVNEQGEQYF
size: once
J: TRBJ2-7
D: NA
V: TRBV29-1

DNA: TGCGCCAGCAGCCGAGTGCCCGGGGGTGAAAAACTGTTTTTT
CDR3: CASSRVPGGEKLFF
size: NA
J: TRBJ1-4
D: NA
V: TRBV4-1

DNA: TGTGCCAGCAGCTTATCTTCCGGGACTGAAGCTTTCTTT
CDR3: CASSLSSGTEAFF
size: NA
J: TRBJ1-1
D: NA
V: TRBV7-6

DNA: TGCAGCGTAGACCTCCTATTACTGGCGGAGCCTACCAATGAGCAGTTCTTC
CDR3: CSVDLLLLAEPTNEQFF
size: once
J: TRBJ2-1
D: NA
V: TRBV29-1

DNA: TGTGCCAGCAGTTACCGCACAGGGGCCGGGGAGCTGTTTTTT
CDR3: CASSYRTGAGELFF
size: few
J: TRBJ2-2
D: TRBD1
V: TRBV6-5

DNA: TGTGCCAGCAGTGGGACAGGGAAACGGAATCAGCCCCAGCATTTT
CDR3: CASSGTGKRNQPQHF
size: NA
J: TRBJ1-5
D: TRBD1
V: TRBV2

DNA: TGTGCCAGCTCCTCCGGAGGCAGCAGGACCCAAGAGACCCAGTACTTC
CDR3: CASSSGGSRTQETQYF
size: NA
J: TRBJ2-5
D: NA
V: TRBV27

DNA: TGCAGCGTTGGAGTGAACACTGAAGCTTTCTTT
CDR3: CSVGVNTEAFF
size: NA
J: TRBJ1-1
D: NA
V: TRBV29-1

DNA: TGCGCCAGCAGCATAACTAGCGGGAGAGTTGGTACGCAGTATTTT
CDR3: CASSITSGRVGTQYF
size: NA
J: TRBJ2-3
D: TRBD2
V: TRBV5-1

DNA: TGTGCCAGCAGCTTGGACAGGACTTACAATGAGCAGTTCTTC
CDR3: CASSLDRTYNEQFF
size: NA
J: TRBJ2-1
D: TRBD1
V: TRBV7-9

DNA: TGTGCCATCGGGAGCGGGAGCACCCTTGGGCACAATGAGCAGTTCTTC
CDR3: CAIGSGSTLGHNEQFF
size: NA
J: TRBJ2-1
D: TRBD2
V: TRBV10-3

DNA: TGTGCCAGCAGCCCTACCTTCCGGGACACAAATTTCTTC
CDR3: CASSPTFRDTNFF
size: NA
J: TRBJ2-1
D: NA
V: TRBV27

DNA: TGTGCCAGCAGCAGACAGGGCGGCAATCAGCCCCAGCATTTT
CDR3: CASSRQGGNQPQHF
size: NA
J: TRBJ1-5
D: TRBD1
V: TRBV27

DNA: TGTGCCAGCAGCGTGGGATTAGGTACTAGCAGCTACGAGCAGTACTTC
CDR3: CASSVGLGTSSYEQYF
size: NA
J: TRBJ2-7
D: NA
V: TRBV9

DNA: TGTGCCAGCAGCCCACGGACTAGTCTAAGTGAGCAGTTCTTC
CDR3: CASSPRTSLSEQFF
size: few
J: TRBJ2-1
D: TRBD2
V: TRBV9

DNA: TGTGCCAGCAGACCACACGACAGATACACTGAAGCTTTCTTT
CDR3: CASRPHDRYTEAFF
size: NA
J: TRBJ1-1
D: NA
V: TRBV28

DNA: TGTGCCAGCAGCGGGACTAGCGGGAGTGCCCACACAGATACGCAGTATTTT
CDR3: CASSGTSGSAHTDTQYF
size: NA
J: TRBJ2-3
D: TRBD2
V: TRBV28

DNA: TGTGCCAGCAGCTTAACGACTAGTTGGGGTAATGAGCAGTTCTTC
CDR3: CASSLTTSWGNEQFF
size: NA
J: TRBJ2-1
D: NA
V: TRBV7-3

DNA: TGTGCCAGCAGTGACCGGACAGGGGGCATAGATACGCAGTATTTT
CDR3: CASSDRTGGIDTQYF
size: NA
J: TRBJ2-3
D: TRBD1
V: TRBV6-1

DNA: TGTGCCAGCAGTGACCTCATGAGGCAGAGACAAGAGACCCAGTACTTC
CDR3: CASSDLMRQRQETQYF
size: NA
J: TRBJ2-5
D: NA
V: TRBV2

DNA: TGTGCCAGCAGCCCCGGACAGGTTCGGGGCTACACCTTC
CDR3: CASSPGQVRGYTF
size: NA
J: TRBJ1-2
D: TRBD1
V: TRBV7-9

DNA: TGTGCCAGCAGCTCTCTGAATGAGCAGTTCTTC
CDR3: CASSSLNEQFF
size: NA
J: TRBJ2-1
D: NA
V: TRBV5-6

DNA: TGTGCCAGCAGCAACCTAGCGGGAGGGCCCCCAGCCTTAGATTTT
CDR3: CASSNLAGGPPALDF
size: NA
J: TRBJ2-3
D: TRBD2
V: TRBV11-2

DNA: TGTGCCAGTAGTGACCGGTGGCAGGGCTACACTGAAGCTTTCTTT
CDR3: CASSDRWQGYTEAFF
size: few
J: TRBJ1-1
D: NA
V: TRBV19

DNA: TGTGCCAGTAGTCGTTTGCCAGATAGCAATCAGCCCCAGCATTTT
CDR3: CASSRLPDSNQPQHF
size: NA
J: TRBJ1-5
D: NA
V: TRBV19

DNA: TGTGCCAGCAGTCCACGACTAGCGGGCTCCTACGAGCAGTACTTC
CDR3: CASSPRLAGSYEQYF
size: NA
J: TRBJ2-7
D: TRBD2
V: TRBV6-1

DNA: TGTGCCAGCAGCCCCAGCGGGATCGAAGAGACCCAGTACTTC
CDR3: CASSPSGIEETQYF
size: NA
J: TRBJ2-5
D: TRBD2
V: TRBV7-3

DNA: TGCGCCAGCAGCTTGGTGCCTAGCGGGAGAGGGAATGAGCAGTTCTTC
CDR3: CASSLVPSGRGNEQFF
size: NA
J: TRBJ2-1
D: TRBD2
V: TRBV5-1

DNA: TGTGCCTTGGTGGCAGCGGGACTATACAATGAGCAGTTCTTC
CDR3: CALVAAGLYNEQFF
size: NA
J: TRBJ2-1
D: TRBD2
V: TRBV7-2

DNA: TGTGCCAGCAGCGTCGGGACTCTACGGGCCGACAATGAGCAGTTCTTC
CDR3: CASSVGTLRADNEQFF
size: NA
J: TRBJ2-1
D: NA
V: TRBV9

DNA: TGTGCCAGCAGTATCGGGACTAGCGGGAGTTGGGAGCAGTACTTC
CDR3: CASSIGTSGSWEQYF
size: few
J: TRBJ2-7
D: TRBD2
V: TRBV6-5

DNA: TGCGCCAGCAGCCAAGTCGAGGGCCTTAATGAAAAACTGTTTTTT
CDR3: CASSQVEGLNEKLFF
size: once
J: TRBJ1-4
D: NA
V: TRBV4-1

DNA: TGTGCCAGCACTCTAGATATCTCCGGGGAGCTGTTTTTT
CDR3: CASTLDISGELFF
size: few
J: TRBJ2-2
D: NA
V: TRBV6-1

DNA: TGTGCCAGTAGTACGGGACTAGATACCGGGGAGCTGTTTTTT
CDR3: CASSTGLDTGELFF
size: few
J: TRBJ2-2
D: TRBD2
V: TRBV19

DNA: TGTGCCAGCAGCCCTACGATGGAGGGGCGGACAGATACGCAGTATTTT
CDR3: CASSPTMEGRTDTQYF
size: NA
J: TRBJ2-3
D: NA
V: TRBV7-9

DNA: TGTGCCAGCAGCTCCGGGGCCTACAATGAGCAGTTCTTC
CDR3: CASSSGAYNEQFF
size: NA
J: TRBJ2-1
D: NA
V: TRBV5-4

DNA: TGCGCCAGCAGCCCCCGGAGGGCGGGCGAGCAGTACTTC
CDR3: CASSPRRAGEQYF
size: NA
J: TRBJ2-7
D: NA
V: TRBV5-1

DNA: TGTGCCAGCAGCCAAAGACTAGCGGCGTACCAAGAGACCCAGTACTTC
CDR3: CASSQRLAAYQETQYF
size: NA
J: TRBJ2-5
D: TRBD2
V: TRBV5-6

DNA: TGTGCCAGTAGTACCAGGGCCCAAGGACAATACGAGCAGTACTTC
CDR3: CASSTRAQGQYEQYF
size: NA
J: TRBJ2-7
D: NA
V: TRBV19

DNA: TGTGCCAGTGCGACAGGGGCAACTAATGAAAAACTGTTTTTT
CDR3: CASATGATNEKLFF
size: NA
J: TRBJ1-4
D: TRBD1
V: TRBV27

DNA: TGTGCCACCAGCCCCACGGGGTACCAAGAGACCCAGTACTTC
CDR3: CATSPTGYQETQYF
size: NA
J: TRBJ2-5
D: NA
V: TRBV15

DNA: TGTGCCAGCAGCTTAGTCACAGCGGGAGGAGATACGCAGTATTTT
CDR3: CASSLVTAGGDTQYF
size: few
J: TRBJ2-3
D: TRBD2
V: TRBV7-8